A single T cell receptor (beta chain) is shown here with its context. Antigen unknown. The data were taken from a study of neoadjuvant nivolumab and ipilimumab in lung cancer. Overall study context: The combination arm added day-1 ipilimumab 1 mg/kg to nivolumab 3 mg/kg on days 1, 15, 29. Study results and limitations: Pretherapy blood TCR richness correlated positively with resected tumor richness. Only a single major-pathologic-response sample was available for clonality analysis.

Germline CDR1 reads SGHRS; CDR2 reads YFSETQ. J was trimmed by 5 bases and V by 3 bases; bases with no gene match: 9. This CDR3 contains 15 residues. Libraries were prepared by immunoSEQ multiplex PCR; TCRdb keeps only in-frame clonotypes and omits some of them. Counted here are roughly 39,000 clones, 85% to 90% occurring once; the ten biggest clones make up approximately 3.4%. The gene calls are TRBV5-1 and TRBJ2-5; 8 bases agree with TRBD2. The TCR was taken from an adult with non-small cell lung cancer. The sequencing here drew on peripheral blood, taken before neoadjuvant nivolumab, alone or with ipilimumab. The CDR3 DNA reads TGCGCCAGCAGCTCTCCTGAAGCGGGAGTGGAGACCCAGTACTTC. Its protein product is CASSSPEAGVETQYF.